This TCR beta chain is drawn from a study of blood T cell repertoires in COVID-19. Across the study: There were acute and convalescent COVID-19 samples, and they came from the United States, Italy and Spain. PBMCs, B-cell-depleted T cells, or T cells provided the cDNA or gDNA that made up the material.

This clone appeared a few times. The CDR3 is 16 residues long. V lost 0 bases to trimming and J lost 8 bases, with 14 bases between them. CDR1 MNHEY and CDR2 SVGAGI come from the germline V gene. Authors' data handling: How many nucleated cells were present was estimated from reference gene primer amplification. Here immunoSEQ multiplex PCR was the method, and the copy in TCRdb shows in-frame clones only, minus some. D and trimming were read from the DNA, whereas the V and J calls and clone size are those reported in that table. There are around 250,000 clones in the sample; approximately 82% occur only once, and around 1.9% lies in the top ten.

The sequence derives from a woman aged 80 or over with acute or convalescent COVID-19. The V call is TRBV6-5, the J call TRBJ1-6; D not certain. The specimen was peripheral blood. The CDR3 sequence: CASSYSPGIDHSPLHF. For the CDR3, the DNA is TGTGCCAGCAGTTACTCCCCCGGGATAGACCATTCACCCCTCCACTTT.